A selection of T cell receptor beta chains follows, all from one sample in a study of CD8+CD57+ T cells in acquired aplastic anemia. Each CDR3 protein is one row after TCRdb ran MiXCR on the reads. The sample carries 100,000 to 150,000 distinct CDR3 sequences, around 48% recorded once. The sequenced sample consisted of sorted CD4+, CD8+, or CD8+CD57+ T cells (not recorded which) from PBMCs. The source of these receptors is a human donor in good health, serving as a control. The CDR3 runs from the conserved cysteine through the conserved F or W. The order of the fields is D gene, clone size, J gene, V gene, CDR3 protein, CDR3 DNA. A D gene is named only where the DNA matches it firmly. Expanded clones get a size class; other rows say once, few or many, or leave the size out.

NA few TRBJ1-2 TRBV2 CASSVLAEGEGYTF TGTGCCAGCAGTGTTTTAGCAGAGGGGGAGGGCTACACCTTC
TRBD1 NA TRBJ2-5 TRBV19 CASSPGQDSFLSQYF TGTGCCAGCTCGCCTGGACAGGACAGTTTCCTCTCCCAGTACTTC
TRBD2 NA TRBJ2-5 TRBV7-2 CASSSTSGVETQYF TGTGCCAGCAGCTCCACTAGCGGGGTCGAGACCCAGTACTTC
TRBD2 NA TRBJ2-3 TRBV11-2 CASSSLAGGPRTDTQYF TGTGCCAGCAGCTCCCTAGCGGGGGGGCCCCGCACAGATACGCAGTATTTT
TRBD1 NA TRBJ2-7 TRBV7-3 CASSLGQGTGIYEQYF TGTGCCAGCAGCTTAGGGCAGGGGACAGGGATCTACGAGCAGTACTTC
TRBD2 many TRBJ2-5 TRBV6-5 CASSYGTSGDRKTQYF TGTGCCAGCAGTTACGGGACTAGCGGGGATAGGAAGACCCAGTACTTC
TRBD1 NA TRBJ1-3 TRBV19 CASTPDRDGNTIYF TGTGCCAGTACCCCCGACAGGGATGGAAACACCATATATTTT
NA NA TRBJ2-7 TRBV10-3 CAIKGENYYEQYF TGTGCCATCAAGGGTGAGAACTACTACGAGCAGTACTTC
TRBD2 NA TRBJ2-5 TRBV9 CASGTGGETQYF TGTGCCAGCGGGACGGGGGGAGAGACCCAGTACTTC
NA many TRBJ2-1 TRBV4-3 CASSQGESIGIPYNEQFF TGCGCCAGCAGCCAAGGGGAATCGATAGGGATCCCCTACAATGAGCAGTTCTTC
NA NA TRBJ1-4 TRBV11-1 CASSFLAGGGRSDTDEKLFF TGTGCCAGCAGCTTTCTAGCGGGGGGAGGACGTTCGGATACGGATGAAAAACTGTTTTTT
NA many TRBJ2-7 TRBV6-1 CASSATGYMAYEQYF TGTGCCAGCAGTGCTACAGGATACATGGCCTACGAGCAGTACTTC
NA many TRBJ2-1 TRBV7-2 CASSLAGSLYNEQFF TGTGCCAGCAGCTTAGCAGGGTCCCTTTACAATGAGCAGTTCTTC
NA NA TRBJ1-2 TRBV2 CASSELTNYGYTF TGTGCCAGCAGTGAACTGACTAACTATGGCTACACCTTC
NA NA TRBJ2-5 TRBV7-6 CASSLAQGVETQYF TGTGCCAGCAGCTTAGCGCAGGGAGTGGAGACCCAGTACTTC
TRBD2 NA TRBJ2-7 TRBV10-2 CASSELAGNYEQYF TGCGCCAGCAGTGAGCTAGCGGGGAACTACGAGCAGTACTTC
NA many TRBJ2-6 TRBV29-1 CSAQGTANVLTF TGCAGCGCCCAAGGGACGGCCAACGTCCTGACTTTC
NA many TRBJ2-7 TRBV14 CASSTYTYEQYF TGTGCCAGCAGCACCTATACCTACGAGCAGTACTTC
NA few TRBJ1-5 TRBV12-3/TRBV12-4 CASSFSRDQPQHF TGTGCCAGCAGTTTTTCGCGCGATCAGCCCCAGCATTTT
TRBD1 many TRBJ2-3 TRBV9 CASSGQGSVDTQYF TGTGCCAGCAGCGGACAGGGGTCCGTGGATACGCAGTATTTT
NA NA TRBJ2-2 TRBV18 CASSPRGNYGELFF TGTGCCAGCTCACCACGGGGGAACTATGGGGAGCTGTTTTTT
NA NA TRBJ1-1 TRBV7-9 CASSPSRRDKTEAFF TGTGCCAGCAGCCCTTCTCGGAGGGATAAGACTGAAGCTTTCTTT
TRBD2 many TRBJ2-1 TRBV29-1 CSVSGGGTYNEQFF TGCAGCGTTTCTGGCGGGGGGACCTACAATGAGCAGTTCTTC
NA NA TRBJ1-2 TRBV20-1 CSASSQGGYGYTF TGCAGTGCTAGTTCACAGGGCGGGTATGGCTACACCTTC
TRBD1 medium-sized TRBJ1-4 TRBV15 CATSDRVGEKLFF TGTGCCACCAGCGACAGGGTTGGCGAAAAACTGTTTTTT
TRBD2 many TRBJ2-2 TRBV7-2 CASSKSGVNTGELFF TGTGCCAGCAGCAAAAGCGGGGTGAACACCGGGGAGCTGTTTTTT
NA NA TRBJ1-5 TRBV5-1 CASSLAGERPQHF TGCGCCAGCAGCTTGGCGGGTGAACGGCCCCAGCATTTT
NA NA TRBJ1-1 TRBV29-1 CSVRPRQMNTEAFF TGCAGCGTGAGACCGCGACAGATGAACACTGAAGCTTTCTTT
TRBD1 many TRBJ1-1 TRBV7-2 CASSLVGQVGSFF TGTGCCAGCAGCTTAGTCGGACAGGTTGGGTCTTTCTTT